This T cell receptor (beta chain) was profiled in a study of radiotherapy plus CTLA-4 blockade in lung cancer. The overall study: Overall, around 18% of patients showed an objective response, while 31% attained disease control. Study observations and caveats: Among blood TCR repertoires after radiotherapy plus ipilimumab, tumor-derived clones expanded. Early blood T cell clone dynamics reportedly forecast response best, with interferon-beta.

The repertoire was sequenced with immunoSEQ multiplex PCR; TCRdb's copy has only in-frame clones and lacks some. Counted here are under 35,000 clones, around 70% occurring once; the ten biggest clones make up around 4.5%. V lost 1 base and J lost 3, with 10 bases in between. There are 14 residues in the CDR3. Germline V lookup: CDR1 SGDLS, CDR2 YYNGEE. Regarding this clone: The antigen remains unidentified.

In chemo-refractory metastatic non-small-cell lung cancer, patients got ipilimumab CTLA-4 blockade together with focal radiation. This specimen consisted of peripheral blood, obtained from a patient treated with radiotherapy plus ipilimumab. The receptor was derived from a human donor with non-small cell lung cancer whose response to radiotherapy plus ipilimumab could not be evaluated. V gene TRBV9 combines with J gene TRBJ1-1, with D unresolved. The DNA for the CDR3 is TGTGCCAGCAGCGTAATAGCTTCGGACACTGAAGCTTTCTTT. Its protein product is CASSVIASDTEAFF.